This entry lists 9 T cell receptor beta chains sequenced from one sample in a study of blood T cell repertoires in COVID-19. Produced via immunoSEQ multiplex PCR; TCRdb's table is partial and in-frame only. Of some 180,000 clones detected, 81% appear once; the ten largest clones hold 8% to 13%. The specimen was peripheral blood. The source is a woman aged 40 to 50 with COVID-19, enrolled during active disease.

The chain has TRBV14 and TRBJ2-1; the D gene is possibly TRBD2 (6 bases). Germline CDR1 reads SGHDN; CDR2 reads FVKESK. V was trimmed by 4 bases and J by 9 bases, leaving 16 bases between them. The CDR3 consists of 14 residues. CDR3 loop: CASSRVGGISEQFF. The DNA of the CDR3 is TGTGCCAGCAGCCGAGTGGGCGGGATCAGTGAGCAGTTCTTC.

This clone was seen just once. The genes are TRBV5-1 and TRBJ2-7; unclear D gene. Trimming removed 0 bases from V and 5 bases from J, with 12 bases in between. CDR1 is SGHRS and CDR2 is YFSETQ in the germline V gene. The CDR3 is made up of 14 amino acids. CDR3 sequence reads: CASSLGSLGNEQYF. In DNA form, the CDR3 reads TGCGCCAGCAGCTTGGGTTCATTGGGCAACGAGCAGTACTTC.

This chain links TRBV10-3 with TRBJ1-2; D not certain. The CDR3 is 14 amino acids. The V end lost 5 bases, the J end lost 6 bases, and 16 bases lay between the germline ends. The V gene's germline CDR1 is ENHRY and CDR2 SYGVKD. The DNA of the CDR3 is TGTGCCATCAGTCCCGTTGGAGGTAGGCATGGCTACACCTTC. Translating gives CAISPVGGRHGYTF.

The rearrangement uses TRBV5-1 and TRBJ1-2; unclear D gene. Germline CDR1 SGHRS, CDR2 YFSETQ. The CDR3 runs to 13 residues. Trimming shortened V by 0 bases and J by 1 base, and 4 bases separated the two germline ends. In nucleotides, the CDR3 is TGCGCCAGCAGCTTGGTAGATAACTATGGCTACACCTTC. Amino acids: CASSLVDNYGYTF. The complete variable domain, with remaining parts taken from reference TRBV5-1 and TRBJ1-2, reads KAGVTQTPRYLIKTRGQQVTLSCSPISGHRSVSWYQQTPGQGLQFLFEYFSETQRNKGNFPGRFSGRQFSNSRSEMNVSTLELGDSALYLCASSLVDNYGYTFGSGTRLTVV.

The chain joins TRBV3-1 (or the pseudogene TRBV3-2) to TRBJ1-5; 8 nucleotides align to TRBD1. Germline lookup yields CDR1 LGHDT and CDR2 YNNKEL (reference sequence). The ends lost 2 bases at V and 3 bases at J; junction bases unmatched: 9. CDR3 length: 17 amino acids. CDR3 region: CASSQSSAGGVNQPQHF. The CDR3 nucleotides read TGTGCCAGCAGCCAATCCTCGGCAGGGGGCGTCAATCAGCCCCAGCATTTT.

This clone was seen at least ten times. The chain is built from TRBV12-5 and TRBJ2-3; tentatively, D is TRBD1 (5 bases). Germline assignment: CDR1 LGHNT and CDR2 FRNRAP. Trimming removed 0 bases at V and 8 bases at J, with 15 bases between. This CDR3 has 15 residues. Written as DNA, the CDR3 is TGTGCTAGTGGTTTGGTGGGGCTATCCAGTCGTACGCAGTATTTT. It yields the protein CASGLVGLSSRTQYF.

The chain is built from TRBV7-9 and TRBJ2-3; maybe TRBD1 (5 bases). The germline V gene encodes CDR1 SEHNR and CDR2 FQNEAQ (reference sequence). The CDR3 has 15 residues. With 1 base removed from V and 3 bases from J, the gap between germline ends came to 11 bases. The CDR3 is CASSLGQGLTDTQYF. The CDR3 DNA reads TGTGCCAGCAGCTTAGGCCAGGGTTTGACAGATACGCAGTATTTT. The whole variable domain, remainder taken from reference TRBV7-9 and TRBJ2-3, is DTGVSQNPRHKITKRGQNVTFRCDPISEHNRLYWYRQTLGQGPEFLTYFQNEAQLEKSRLLSDRFSAERPKGSFSTLEIQRTEQGDSAMYLCASSLGQGLTDTQYFGPGTRLTVL.

The genes are TRBV7-3 and TRBJ2-2; D is ambiguous. V lost 5 bases and J lost 4, with 17 bases in between. The CDR3 spans 16 residues. CDR1 and CDR2 from the germline V gene are SGHTA and FQGTGA. This CDR3 is CASSPLIGALTGELFF. In DNA form, the CDR3 reads TGTGCCAGCAGCCCCCTCATCGGAGCGCTCACCGGGGAGCTGTTTTTT.

The rearrangement uses TRBV5-6 and TRBJ1-2, with D uncertain. There are 16 residues in the CDR3. V lost 3 bases and J lost 7, with 22 bases in between. Germline CDR1 reads SGHDT; CDR2 reads YYEEEE. The CDR3 DNA follows: TGTGCCAGCAGCTCCAACGATATGACTCTCCCCGGTGGCTACACCTTC. Amino acids: CASSSNDMTLPGGYTF.